This TCR beta chain was found in a study of shared clonotypes between healthy human individuals. On the study more broadly: Used for every donor were three CD4 naive, three CD4 memory, two CD8 naive and one CD8 memory plate.

This table comes from immunoSEQ multiplex PCR, and its TCRdb copy is limited to in-frame clones, with some not included. The table has 1,400,000 or so clones, 98% seen once; the top ten hold approximately 0.4%. The CDR3 is 17 residues long. The V end lost 5 bases, the J end lost 2 bases, and 20 bases lay between the germline ends. Germline loops: CDR1 SGHTA, CDR2 FQGNSA. Turning to this clone: Its antigen is undetermined.

Negatively enriched CD4+ T cells were divided by CD45RA into naive and memory. Study outcomes and limitations: Naive subsets tended to show greater estimated richness than memory subsets. Few donors limited the genetic and exposure-history diversity represented.

The clonotype was recovered from a young man in good health. Sequencing was performed on naive CD4+ T cells sorted from blood. The sample's subset: CD45RA+ positively selected. The V gene is TRBV7-2, the J gene TRBJ2-3; D remains unclear. The CDR3 nucleotides are TGTGCCAGCAGCCCCTCCCCATGGCGGCTTATCACAGATACGCAGTATTTT. It is translated as CASSPSPWRLITDTQYF. The full variable domain, rest sourced from reference TRBV7-2 and TRBJ2-3, is GAGVSQSPSNKVTEKGKDVELRCDPISGHTALYWYRQSLGQGLEFLIYFQGNSAPDKSGLPSDRFSAERTGGSVSTLTIQRTQQEDSAVYLCASSPSPWRLITDTQYFGPGTRLTVL.